The 13 T cell receptor beta chains below were found in one sample sequenced in a study of T cells after yellow fever vaccination (dated by TCRdb to 2018 to 2020). The library came from 5' RACE. The sample was run on an Illumina HiSeq 2500. Using fastp at Q25 and MiXCR, TCRdb reprocessed the public reads and kept productive beta chains. Every entry covers one CDR3 protein and lists the most common genes and DNA from its rows. This sample lists hundreds of thousands of distinct CDR3 sequences; approximately 13% were detected once. The ten largest clones add up to 14% to 15% of the sample. Sample treatment or condition, as interpreted from the label and publication: live attenuated yellow fever vaccine strain. This specimen consisted of PBMCs, obtained on the day of the yellow fever booster vaccination. The receptors were sampled from a man aged 25 to 40 who received the YFV17D yellow fever vaccine.

This clonotype was found many times. The chain couples TRBV7-6 to TRBJ2-7; 7 nucleotides agree with TRBD1. The trim removed 3 bases at V and 5 bases at J, leaving 10 bases unmatched. CDR1 SGHVS and CDR2 FNYEAQ come from the germline V gene. The CDR3 covers 15 residues. The CDR3 region is CASSFRDRPLDEQYF. CDR3 in DNA: TGTGCCAGCAGCTTCCGGGACAGACCTTTGGACGAGCAGTACTTC.

There are a few counts of this clonotype. The chain recombines TRBV7-2 with TRBJ1-1; no reliable D call. V gave up 3 bases and J gave up 7 bases, with 9 bases separating them. Germline assignment: CDR1 SGHTA and CDR2 FQGNSA. CDR3 size: 12 residues. CDR3 in amino acids: CASSFYGFEAFF. The CDR3 DNA follows: TGTGCCAGCAGCTTTTATGGCTTTGAAGCTTTCTTT.

Only a few counts were recorded for this clonotype. The chain employs TRBV7-6 and TRBJ2-1, with 12 bases fitting TRBD2. CDR1 and CDR2 from the germline V gene are SGHVS and FNYEAQ. This CDR3 has 15 residues. Trimming at V came to 5 bases and at J to 11 bases, leaving 10 bases not matched to a gene. CDR3 sequence: CASSGGLAGTPQQFF. In nucleotides, the CDR3 is TGTGCCAGCAGCGGAGGACTAGCGGGAACGCCGCAGCAGTTCTTC.

The V and J genes are TRBV11-2 and TRBJ1-5; 9 positions agree with TRBD1. The CDR3 extends over 15 amino acids. Germline loops: CDR1 SGHAT, CDR2 FQNNGV. The V segment lost 5 bases and the J segment 6 bases; nucleotides outside the gene matches: 8. The CDR3 spells CASSRTGGYFQPQHF. CDR3 DNA: TGTGCCAGCAGCAGAACAGGGGGCTATTTTCAGCCCCAGCATTTT. Supplemented by reference TRBV11-2 and TRBJ1-5, the full variable domain reads EAGVAQSPRYKIIEKRQSVAFWCNPISGHATLYWYQQILGQGPKLLIQFQNNGVVDDSQLPKDRFSAERLKGVDSTLKIQPAKLEDSAVYLCASSRTGGYFQPQHFGDGTRLSIL.

This clonotype came up a few times. This chain uses TRBV12-3 or TRBV12-4 with TRBJ1-1; 8 nucleotides line up with TRBD1. V was clipped by 0 bases and J by 2 bases; unmatched bases: 2. CDR3 length: 15 amino acids. Written as DNA, the CDR3 is TGTGCCAGCAGTTTAGCGGACAGGGATAACACTGAAGCTTTCTTT. Protein: CASSLADRDNTEAFF.

This clonotype appeared a few times. The chain links TRBV4-2 to TRBJ1-4, with a weak D call TRBD1 (5 bases). V was trimmed by 3 bases and J by 13 bases, leaving 12 bases between them. The germline gives CDR1 LGHNA, CDR2 YNFKEQ. This CDR3 is 12 amino acids long. The CDR3 spells CASSQGRGVLFF. In DNA form, the CDR3 reads TGTGCCAGCAGCCAGGGGCGCGGGGTACTGTTTTTT.

This clonotype occurred a few times. The CDR3 region is CATTSATGNEQFF. The CDR3 DNA sequence: TGTGCCACCACTAGCGCGACCGGCAATGAGCAGTTCTTC. The rearrangement joins TRBV7-3 to TRBJ2-1, with 7 positions matching TRBD2. The CDR3 is 13 residues long. Trimming removed 10 bases from V and 6 bases from J; junction bases left unmatched: 9. CDR1 SGHTA and CDR2 FQGTGA come from the germline V gene.

This clonotype was picked up a small number of times. This chain uses TRBV25-1 with TRBJ2-7; 10 nucleotides match TRBD2. Germline V gives CDR1 MGHDK, CDR2 SYGVNS. The trim removed 4 bases at V and 4 bases at J, leaving 16 bases unmatched. The CDR3 covers 18 residues. The CDR3: CASSGLGAGGPDLYEQYF. The CDR3 coding sequence is TGTGCCAGCAGTGGGCTCGGAGCGGGAGGGCCGGATTTGTACGAGCAGTACTTC.

For the CDR3, the DNA is TGTGCCAGCAGCTCCTTCAGACTAGCAACGCAGTATTTT. It translates to CASSSFRLATQYF. The chain has TRBV5-4 and TRBJ2-3, with 7 bases that match TRBD2. With V trimmed by 3 bases and J by 9 bases, 7 bases remained unmatched. CDR1 and CDR2 from the germline V gene are SGHNT and YYREEE (reference sequence). This CDR3 spans 13 amino acids. The whole variable domain, filled in from reference TRBV5-4 and TRBJ2-3, reads ETGVTQSPTHLIKTRGQQVTLRCSSQSGHNTVSWYQQALGQGPQFIFQYYREEENGRGNFPPRFSGLQFPNYSSELNVNALELDDSALYLCASSSFRLATQYFGPGTRLTVL.

This clonotype occurred a few times. The chain uses TRBV7-9 and TRBJ2-7, with 7 bases lining up with TRBD1. The CDR3 consists of 16 residues. V lost 5 bases to trimming and J lost 4 bases; unmatched junction nucleotides: 14. Germline lookup yields CDR1 SEHNR and CDR2 FQNEAQ (reference sequence). The CDR3 bases are TGTGCCAGCAGCCCGAATAGGCTGGGGACAGAGTACGAGCAGTACTTC. Amino acid sequence: CASSPNRLGTEYEQYF.

The rearrangement uses TRBV20-1 and TRBJ1-1; D call uncertain. The V gene's germline CDR1 is DFQATT and CDR2 SNEGSKA (reference sequence). The CDR3 has 12 residues. Trimming stripped 6 bases from V and 2 bases from J, with 10 bases between. CDR3 loop: CSAVKLNTEAFF. CDR3 DNA: TGCAGTGCGGTAAAGTTAAACACTGAAGCTTTCTTT.

There are a few counts of this clonotype. The chain uses TRBV29-1 and TRBJ2-3, with TRBD1 matching over 11 bases. This CDR3 is 16 amino acids long. J lost 3 bases, V lost 7 bases, and 12 bases had no gene match. CDR1 SQVTM and CDR2 ANQGSEA come from the germline V gene. For the CDR3, the DNA is TGCAGCGCCTTGGGGACAGGGGGTGCGGGAACAGATACGCAGTATTTT. Amino acid sequence: CSALGTGGAGTDTQYF.

The chain is built from TRBV6-2 or TRBV6-3 and TRBJ1-5; tentatively, D is TRBD1 (6 bases). The CDR3 contains 15 residues. Germline V gives CDR1 MNHEY, CDR2 SVGEGT. Trimming took 7 bases from V and 6 from J, leaving 19 bases between them. DNA of the CDR3: TGTGCCAGCACCCGGAGTTGGGGGGCTGGTCAGCCCCAGCATTTT. Translated, it gives CASTRSWGAGQPQHF.